The present T cell receptor beta chain was sequenced within a study of response to subunit inactivated influenza vaccine (dated by TCRdb to the late 2010s). A note on the overall study: The study used deep quantitative T cell receptor repertoire profiling to track responses to a trivalent subunit inactivated influenza vaccine. Paper-wide results and their limitations: It was suggested by the authors that each seasonal influenza vaccination may recruit only a limited number of new T cells.

CDR1 ENHRY and CDR2 SYGVKD were looked up in the germline V gene. V is reduced by 10 bases and J by 0 bases, leaving a spacing of 14 bases between them. Measured from the cysteine to the phenylalanine, the CDR3 is 14 residues long. Just CDR3 DNA is preserved here, 42 bases in frame from base 1. Receptor libraries were prepared by RT-PCR. For sequencing, an Illumina HiSeq 2500 was employed. Using fastp trimming at Q25 and MiXCR clonotype assembly, TCRdb reanalyzed the public sequencing data and kept in-frame beta chains. Each CDR3 protein appears once, grouped with its most common genes and DNA. The sample profile shows over 750,000 distinct CDR3 sequences; around 20% of them were found once. In total, the top ten clones hold more than 8.5% of the sample. As regards this clonotype: It has no known antigen specificity. No much larger clone exists at a distance of one base, and base qualities are not known.

This receptor was identified in a man in his fifties who received an inactivated influenza vaccine. Donor details come from another sample of the same person, matched by shared clones. Recombination joined TRBV10-3 with TRBJ2-3; no confident D gene assignment can be made. The specimen comprised PBMCs from blood, sampled about 5 days after vaccination. The DNA sequence is as follows: TGTGCCACCTCGTCCAAACGTAGCACAGATACGCAGTATTTT. It is translated as CATSSKRSTDTQYF.